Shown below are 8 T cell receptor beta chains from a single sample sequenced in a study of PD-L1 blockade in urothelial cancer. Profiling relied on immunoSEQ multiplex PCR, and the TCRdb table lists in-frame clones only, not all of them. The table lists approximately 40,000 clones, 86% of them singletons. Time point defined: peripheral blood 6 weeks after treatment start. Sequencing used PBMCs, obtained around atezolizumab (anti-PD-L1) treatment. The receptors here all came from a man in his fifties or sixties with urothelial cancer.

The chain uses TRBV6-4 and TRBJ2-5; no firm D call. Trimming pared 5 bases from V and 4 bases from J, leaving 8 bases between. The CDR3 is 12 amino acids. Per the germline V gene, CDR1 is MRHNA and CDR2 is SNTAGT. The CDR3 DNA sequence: TGTGCCAGCAGTTCGAGGAGAGAGACCCAGTACTTC. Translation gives CASSSRRETQYF.

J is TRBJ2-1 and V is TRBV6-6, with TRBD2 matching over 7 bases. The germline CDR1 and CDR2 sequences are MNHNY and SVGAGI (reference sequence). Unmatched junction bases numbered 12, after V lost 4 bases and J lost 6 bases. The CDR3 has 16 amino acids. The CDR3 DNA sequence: TGTGCCAGCAGTTTCCCCCCCAGCGGGAACCCCAATGAGCAGTTCTTC. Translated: CASSFPPSGNPNEQFF.

The CDR3 is CASNTPRTGSYTGELFF. The CDR3 coding sequence is TGTGCCAGCAACACGCCCCGGACAGGGAGTTACACCGGGGAGCTGTTTTTT. The chain has TRBV7-3 and TRBJ2-2, with 8 positions matching TRBD1. The germline V gene has CDR1 SGHTA and CDR2 FQGTGA. V trimming: 7 bases; J trimming: 3 bases; junction bases outside the gene matches: 13. CDR3 length: 17 amino acids.

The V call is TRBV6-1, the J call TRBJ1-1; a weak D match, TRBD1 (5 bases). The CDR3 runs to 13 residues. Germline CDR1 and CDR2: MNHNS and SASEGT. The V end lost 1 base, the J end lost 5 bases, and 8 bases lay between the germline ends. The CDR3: CASSEVGPTEAFF. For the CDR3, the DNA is TGTGCCAGCAGTGAAGTGGGGCCGACTGAAGCTTTCTTT.

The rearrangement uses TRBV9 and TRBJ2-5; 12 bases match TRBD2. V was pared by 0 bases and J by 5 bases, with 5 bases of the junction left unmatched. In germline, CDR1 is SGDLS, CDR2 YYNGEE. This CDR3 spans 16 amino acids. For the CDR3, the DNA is TGTGCCAGCAGCGTAGGGCTAGCGGGGGGGCGGGAGACCCAGTACTTC. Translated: CASSVGLAGGRETQYF.

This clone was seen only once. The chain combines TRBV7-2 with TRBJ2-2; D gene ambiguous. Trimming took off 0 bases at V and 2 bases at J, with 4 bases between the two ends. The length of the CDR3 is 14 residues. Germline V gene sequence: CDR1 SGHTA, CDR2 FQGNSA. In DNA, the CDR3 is TGTGCCAGCAGCTTAGCGACAAACACCGGGGAGCTGTTTTTT. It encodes CASSLATNTGELFF.

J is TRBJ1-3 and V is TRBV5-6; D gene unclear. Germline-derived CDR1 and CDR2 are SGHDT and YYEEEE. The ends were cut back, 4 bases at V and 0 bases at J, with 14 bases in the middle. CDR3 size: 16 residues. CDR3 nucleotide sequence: TGTGCCAGCAGCCCGGGCCCGGGAATCTCTGGAAACACCATATATTTT. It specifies CASSPGPGISGNTIYF.

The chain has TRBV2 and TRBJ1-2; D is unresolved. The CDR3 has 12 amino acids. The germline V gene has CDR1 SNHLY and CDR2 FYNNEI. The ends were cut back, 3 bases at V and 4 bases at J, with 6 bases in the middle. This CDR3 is CASSESSYGYTF. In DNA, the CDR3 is TGTGCCAGCAGTGAGTCTTCCTATGGCTACACCTTC.